One and the same sample provided the 32 T cell receptor beta chains below, sequenced in a study of regulatory T cells in long-lasting Graves disease. Libraries of TCR beta came from iRepertoire HTBI primers plus Arm-PCR of CDR3 regions. TCRdb used MiXCR to reprocess the multiplex PCR reads, holding one entry per CDR3 protein. The profile shows roughly 530,000 distinct CDR3 sequences, about 16% of them singletons. Time point reported: newly diagnosed GD, antithyroid drugs for less than 3 months. PBMC RNA served as the TCR library source. These same records also appear under a second study, on T cells in Graves' hyperthyroidism and ophthalmopathy.

Sequences were derived from peripheral blood mononuclear cells (PBMCs), sampled at new diagnosis, from a patient treated with antithyroid drugs. Receptors originate from a woman aged 35-65 years with Graves disease.

The chain uses TRBV10-3 and TRBJ2-3; TRBD2 might be the D (5 bases). Germline V gene data show CDR1 as ENHRY and CDR2 as SYGVKD. V was shortened by 0 bases and J by 4 bases, with 14 bases between the two germline ends. The CDR3 has 16 amino acids. CDR3 nucleotides: TGTGCCATCAGTGAGTCTGCTAGCTGGTCCCCAGATACGCAGTATTTT. Translation gives CAISESASWSPDTQYF.

The chain is built from TRBV27 and TRBJ1-2; 7 positions match TRBD1. The junction had 4 bases not matched to a gene; V was cut back by 6 bases and J by 3 bases. Germline V gene data show CDR1 as MNHEY and CDR2 as SMNVEV (reference sequence). The CDR3 is made up of 13 amino acids. CDR3: CASRLGQYYGYTF. DNA for the CDR3: TGTGCCAGCAGACTGGGACAGTACTATGGCTACACCTTC.

This clonotype was recorded a few times. The chain has TRBV28 and TRBJ1-2; 7 bases are shared with TRBD1. Per germline, CDR1 MDHEN and CDR2 SYDVKM. The V segment lost 4 bases and the J segment 4 bases; nucleotides outside the gene matches: 15. The CDR3 consists of 17 residues. Here the CDR3 DNA reads TGTGCCAGCAGTTCTGGAGACAGGGTAATCCCCTCCTATGGCTACACCTTC. It specifies CASSSGDRVIPSYGYTF.

This clonotype occurred many times. The chain recombines TRBV3-1 with TRBJ1-6; the D is unclear. Trimming removed 1 base from V and 0 bases from J, with 13 bases in between. CDR1 LGHDT and CDR2 YNNKEL come from the germline V gene (reference sequence). The CDR3 extends over 18 amino acids. This chain's CDR3 is CASSQVSWSTSYNSPLHF. In DNA form, the CDR3 reads TGTGCCAGCAGCCAAGTATCGTGGTCAACCTCCTATAATTCACCCCTCCACTTT.

The chain employs TRBV6-4 and TRBJ2-3; TRBD2 agrees at 16 bases. V gave up 0 bases and J gave up 3 bases; unmatched junction bases: 6. The germline V gene has CDR1 MRHNA and CDR2 SNTAGT. CDR3 length: 19 residues. DNA for the CDR3: TGTGCCAGCAGTGACTCGGGACTAGCGGGGGGGCCTTGGACAGATACGCAGTATTTT. It is translated as CASSDSGLAGGPWTDTQYF.

Comments on this clonotype: Compared with germline, one end of the junction differs, possibly owing to a read error. V gene TRBV2 combines with J gene TRBJ1-1; D may be TRBD1 (5 bases). This CDR3 spans 13 amino acids. The germline V gene encodes CDR1 SNHLY and CDR2 FYNNEI. CDR3 DNA: TGTGCCAGCAACGAGGGGAGGAACACTGAAGCTTCCTTT. Its protein is CASNEGRNTEASF. The whole variable domain, remainder taken from reference TRBV2 and TRBJ1-1, is EPEVTQTPSHQVTQMGQEVILRCVPISNHLYFYWYRQILGQKVEFLVSFYNNEISEKSEIFDDQFSVERPDGSNFTLKIRSTKLEDSAMYFCASNEGRNTEASFGQGTRLTVV.

This clonotype was detected many times. The V and J genes are TRBV6-5 and TRBJ2-7; 10 bases map to TRBD1. The CDR3 covers 16 residues. The germline CDR1 and CDR2 sequences are MNHEY and SVGAGI. Losses at the gene ends were 2 bases for V and 3 bases for J; bases not matched to a gene: 7. In nucleotides, the CDR3 is TGTGCCAGCAGTTACCCCCGGGGGACAGGGGACTACGAGCAGTACTTC. Its protein is CASSYPRGTGDYEQYF.

The chain joins TRBV7-3 to TRBJ2-1; D unresolved. The CDR3 loop spans 12 amino acids. Germline V lookup: CDR1 SGHTA, CDR2 FQGTGA. V lost 3 bases, J lost 8 bases, and 8 bases lay in between. CDR3: CASSFGLYEQFF. The CDR3 nucleotides read TGTGCCAGCAGCTTCGGATTGTATGAGCAGTTCTTC.

This clonotype has just a few counts. This chain uses TRBV10-3 with TRBJ1-2; the match to TRBD1 covers 8 bases. The germline gives CDR1 ENHRY, CDR2 SYGVKD. CDR3 length: 15 amino acids. J lost 0 bases, V lost 3 bases, and 3 bases had no gene match. The CDR3, as DNA: TGTGCCATCAGTGAACAGGGGGACGCTAACTATGGCTACACCTTC. Its translation: CAISEQGDANYGYTF.

This clonotype showed up many times. The J gene is TRBJ2-3, the V gene TRBV5-1; D is unclear. This CDR3 spans 15 amino acids. Looked up from germline, CDR1 is SGHRS and CDR2 is YFSETQ. Trimming took 3 bases from V and 0 from J, leaving 11 bases between them. In DNA form, the CDR3 reads TGCGCCAGCAGCTCGGTAGCTTCTAGCACAGATACGCAGTATTTT. This gives the protein CASSSVASSTDTQYF. Full variable domain (remainder filled in from reference TRBV5-1 and TRBJ2-3): KAGVTQTPRYLIKTRGQQVTLSCSPISGHRSVSWYQQTPGQGLQFLFEYFSETQRNKGNFPGRFSGRQFSNSRSEMNVSTLELGDSALYLCASSSVASSTDTQYFGPGTRLTVL.

This clonotype was counted many times. The chain employs TRBV11-1 and TRBJ2-7; D may be TRBD1 or TRBD2 (5 bases each). Between the trimmed V and J ends, which lost 3 bases and 2 bases, there was a span of 11 bases. The CDR3 has 14 residues. CDR1 SGHAT and CDR2 FQDESV come from the germline V gene (reference sequence). The CDR3 spells CASSFRDGTYEQYF. As DNA, the CDR3 is TGTGCCAGCAGCTTCCGGGACGGTACCTACGAGCAGTACTTC. The entire variable domain, with the rest obtained from reference TRBV11-1 and TRBJ2-7, is as follows: EAEVAQSPRYKITEKSQAVAFWCDPISGHATLYWYRQILGQGPELLVQFQDESVVDDSQLPKDRFSAERLKGVDSTLKIQPAELGDSAMYLCASSFRDGTYEQYFGPGTRLTVT.

The sample holds many counts of this clonotype. This rearrangement joins TRBV11-2 to TRBJ2-1, with TRBD2 matching 11 bases. Germline V gene lookup returns CDR1 SGHAT and CDR2 FQNNGV. V shed 4 bases and J 4 bases; nucleotides not matched to a gene: 6. The CDR3 has 16 amino acids. The CDR3 nucleotides are TGTGCCAGCAGCTCACTAGCGGGGGTATTATACAATGAGCAGTTCTTC. Translated: CASSSLAGVLYNEQFF.

A few counts support this clonotype. The rearrangement joins TRBV7-2 to TRBJ2-1; 14 bases map to TRBD2. Trimming at V came to 0 bases and at J to 4 bases, leaving 2 bases not matched to a gene. The CDR3 contains 17 residues. Looked up from germline, CDR1 is SGHTA and CDR2 is FQGNSA. CDR3 sequence (DNA): TGTGCCAGCAGCTTAGCCGGGACTAGCGGGGGTTACAATGAGCAGTTCTTC. It codes for CASSLAGTSGGYNEQFF.

V gene TRBV10-2 combines with J gene TRBJ1-4, with TRBD1 matching 9 bases. From germline, CDR1 is WSHSY and CDR2 SAAADI. The trim removed 7 bases at V and 7 bases at J, leaving 7 bases unmatched. This CDR3 comprises 14 residues. The CDR3 reads CASKGHRGPEKLFF. The CDR3 bases are TGCGCCAGCAAGGGACACAGGGGGCCTGAAAAACTGTTTTTT.

This chain joins TRBV4-1 and TRBJ2-1; 7 bases fit TRBD1. CDR3 length: 13 residues. Germline V gene sequence: CDR1 MGHRA, CDR2 YSYEKL. V trimming: 3 bases; J trimming: 7 bases; junction bases outside the gene matches: 3. CDR3 protein: CASSHSTGNEQFF. The CDR3 DNA sequence: TGCGCCAGCAGCCACTCGACAGGGAATGAGCAGTTCTTC.

The CDR3 DNA follows: TGCGCCAGCAGCATGGACAGCCCTAACTATGGCTACACCTTC. Its translation is CASSMDSPNYGYTF. The chain has TRBV5-1 and TRBJ1-2; tentatively, D is TRBD1 (6 bases). This CDR3 has 14 amino acids. Trimming pared 4 bases from V and 0 bases from J, leaving 10 bases between. Germline assignment: CDR1 SGHRS and CDR2 YFSETQ.

There are many counts of this clonotype. V and J are TRBV12-3 or TRBV12-4 and TRBJ1-5; D possibly corresponds to TRBD1 (6 bases). The V end lost 3 bases, the J end lost 0 bases, and 9 bases lay between the germline ends. This CDR3 has 15 amino acids. The CDR3 DNA reads as TGTGCCAGCAGTTTTGGGGGGCATAGCAATCAGCCCCAGCATTTT. It encodes CASSFGGHSNQPQHF.

This clonotype was seen a few times. The chain uses TRBV3-1 and TRBJ1-1; TRBD1 matches 7 bases. With 1 base clipped from V and 4 bases from J, the junction kept 9 bases outside the gene matches. The CDR3 runs 16 residues. Germline CDR1 reads LGHDT; CDR2 reads YNNKEL (reference sequence). The DNA of the CDR3 is TGTGCCAGCAGCCAAGGGGGGAGGGGGCAGGGCACTGAAGCTTTCTTT. Translation gives CASSQGGRGQGTEAFF. Drawing the rest from reference TRBV3-1 and TRBJ1-1, the complete variable domain is DTAVSQTPKYLVTQMGNDKSIKCEQNLGHDTMYWYKQDSKKFLKIMFSYNNKELIINETVPNRFSPKSPDKAHLNLHINSLELGDSAVYFCASSQGGRGQGTEAFFGQGTRLTVV.

This clonotype was seen a handful of times. The CDR3 loop reads CAISEEQSNEKLFF. CDR3 nucleotides: TGTGCCATCAGTGAGGAACAGAGTAATGAAAAACTGTTTTTT. The chain carries TRBV10-3 and TRBJ1-4, with no clear D. CDR1 and CDR2 (germline): ENHRY, SYGVKD. V gave up 2 bases and J gave up 4 bases, with 8 bases separating them. This CDR3 spans 14 amino acids.

This chain links TRBV20-1 with TRBJ2-1; D is perhaps TRBD1 (7 bases). The CDR3 covers 14 residues. The V gene lost 5 bases and the J gene lost 10 bases, with 21 bases spanning the gap. Germline V gene sequence: CDR1 DFQATT, CDR2 SNEGSKA (reference sequence). The CDR3 is CSAPNGRQGKEQFF. As DNA, the CDR3 is TGCAGTGCTCCTAACGGGAGACAGGGCAAAGAGCAGTTCTTC.

This clonotype was observed at least ten times. Its ends do not fully match the called genes, so a read error is possible. The chain has TRBV30 and TRBJ1-1; D not certain. CDR1 and CDR2 (germline): GTSNPN, SVGIG (reference sequence). The CDR3 sequence is 12 residues long. The CDR3 loop reads CAWSVGHTETFF. Written as DNA, the CDR3 is TGTGCCTGGAGTGTAGGGCACACTGAAACTTTCTTT.

Notes on this clonotype: A much larger clone sits a single nucleotide away, making a read error possible. The chain uses TRBV29-1 and TRBJ2-5, with a tentative D call TRBD2 (6 bases). Germline lookup yields CDR1 SQVTM and CDR2 ANQGSEA. CDR3 size: 14 residues. CDR3 residues: CSVEDAGFGETQHF. The CDR3 coding sequence is TGCAGCGTTGAAGATGCGGGGTTCGGGGAGACCCAGCACTTC.

This clonotype was counted at least ten times. The rearrangement links TRBV6-1 to TRBJ2-5, with D possibly being TRBD1 or TRBD2 (5 bases each). In germline, CDR1 is MNHNS, CDR2 SASEGT. Trimming stripped 7 bases from V and 7 bases from J, with 13 bases between. The CDR3 has 12 amino acids. The CDR3 DNA reads TGTGCCAGCACCCGGGACGAGGGGACCCAGTACTTC. It encodes CASTRDEGTQYF.

In its sample, this clonotype was seen many times. The gene calls are TRBV2 and TRBJ2-1, with unresolved D. This CDR3 is 16 amino acids long. The V gene lost 2 bases and the J gene lost 8 bases, with 19 bases spanning the gap. CDR1 and CDR2 (germline): SNHLY, FYNNEI. The CDR3 is CASSERALQLLHEQFF. In nucleotides, the CDR3 is TGTGCCAGCAGTGAAAGGGCCCTACAACTTCTGCATGAGCAGTTCTTC.

The V and J genes are TRBV5-1 and TRBJ2-4, with D tentatively TRBD2 (5 bases). Trimming cost V 3 bases and J 1 base, with 14 bases left between them. Germline CDR1 and CDR2: SGHRS and YFSETQ. The CDR3 is 16 amino acids. CDR3 protein: CASSSLPGGAKNIQYF. CDR3 coding DNA: TGCGCCAGCAGCTCCTTACCTGGAGGTGCCAAAAACATTCAGTACTTC.

This clonotype was seen only a few times. The rearrangement joins TRBV7-8 to TRBJ2-7, with TRBD1 matching 8 bases. Germline CDR1 and CDR2: SGHVS and FQNEAQ. The CDR3 sequence is 16 residues long. The trim removed 0 bases at V and 5 bases at J, leaving 9 bases unmatched. CDR3 DNA sequence: TGTGCCAGCAGCTTAGCGCGGGACAGGCCAACACACGAGCAGTACTTC. Protein: CASSLARDRPTHEQYF.

This clonotype has just a few counts. The CDR3 is CASSLFWSKVPGELFF. CDR3 DNA sequence: TGTGCCAGCAGTTTATTTTGGTCCAAAGTCCCCGGGGAGCTGTTTTTT. The rearrangement joins TRBV28 to TRBJ2-2; D remains ambiguous. This CDR3 is built from 16 residues. Germline V gene data show CDR1 as MDHEN and CDR2 as SYDVKM. Trimming pared 1 base from V and 6 bases from J, leaving 15 bases between. Filled out from reference TRBV28 and TRBJ2-2, the complete variable domain reads DVKVTQSSRYLVKRTGEKVFLECVQDMDHENMFWYRQDPGLGLRLIYFSYDVKMKEKGDIPEGYSVSREKKERFSLILESASTNQTSMYLCASSLFWSKVPGELFFGEGSRLTVL.

Points on this clonotype: One end of the junction is discordant with germline, which a read error may explain. The chain recombines TRBV28 with TRBJ1-2, with 11 bases aligning to TRBD1. CDR1 and CDR2 (germline): MDHEN, SYDVKM. The CDR3 loop spans 16 amino acids. The CDR3 sequence: CASSLSGTGGDYGHTF. For the CDR3, the DNA is TGTGCCAGCAGCCTCTCCGGGACAGGGGGGGACTATGGCCACACCTTC.

This clonotype was observed a single time. Since a much larger clone is just one base distant, this may be a read error. J is TRBJ1-1 and V is TRBV7-6, with a weak D call TRBD1 (5 bases). This CDR3 comprises 14 residues. The germline V gene has CDR1 SGHVS and CDR2 FNYEAQ. Here the CDR3 reads CVSSFPGMNTEAFF. The CDR3 DNA reads TGTGTCAGCAGCTTTCCAGGGATGAACACTGAAGCTTTCTTT.

This clonotype was seen at least ten times. V is TRBV9 and J is TRBJ2-3, with 9 bases aligning to TRBD2. V was clipped by 4 bases and J by 4 bases; unmatched bases: 7. This CDR3 is 15 amino acids long. CDR1 is SGDLS and CDR2 is YYNGEE in the germline V gene. The CDR3 spells CASSLGTSSADTQYF. The CDR3 nucleotides read TGTGCCAGCAGCCTAGGGACTAGCTCCGCAGATACGCAGTATTTT. The complete variable domain, with remaining parts taken from reference TRBV9 and TRBJ2-3, reads DSGVTQTPKHLITATGQRVTLRCSPRSGDLSVYWYQQSLDQGLQFLIQYYNGEERAKGNILERFSAQQFPDLHSELNLSSLELGDSALYFCASSLGTSSADTQYFGPGTRLTVL.

At least ten counts were recorded for this clonotype. V is TRBV27 and J is TRBJ2-7, with 7 bases fitting TRBD2. Germline lookup yields CDR1 MNHEY and CDR2 SMNVEV (reference sequence). This CDR3 is 15 amino acids long. Germline trimming cut 4 bases from V and 2 bases from J; bases unmatched to any gene: 8. The CDR3 DNA sequence: TGTGCCAGCAGTTCGCCAACTAGCGTACCCTACGAGCAGTACTTC. Residues: CASSSPTSVPYEQYF.

This clonotype was picked up many times. V and J are TRBV3-1 and TRBJ1-1; no clear D. Germline V CDR1 and CDR2: LGHDT, YNNKEL (reference sequence). The CDR3 runs to 13 residues. Trimming took off 4 bases at V and 3 bases at J, with 9 bases between the two ends. The CDR3 loop is CASSRGRDTEAFF. The CDR3 DNA is TGTGCCAGCAGCCGCGGGCGGGACACTGAAGCTTTCTTT.